One sample yielded the 20 T cell receptor beta chains listed below, sequenced in a study of spatial heterogeneity in lung cancer. TCRdb fed the 5' RACE reads into MiXCR, producing one record per CDR3 protein. The sample holds about 47,000 distinct CDR3 sequences, around 7% seen once. Time point here: blood at routine non-recurrence follow-up after resection. Whole RNA obtained from tumor, nontumor lung or frozen PBMC underwent sequencing without sorting. The material was PBMCs, obtained at follow-up. The receptors were gathered from a female donor with early-stage non-small cell lung cancer.

In its sample, this clonotype was seen a few times. The CDR3: CASSGTGLRSSVGELFF. CDR3 coding DNA: TGTGCCAGCAGCGGGACAGGGCTTCGATCGTCGGTCGGGGAGCTGTTTTTT. This chain connects TRBV9 to TRBJ2-2, with 8 bases fitting TRBD1. This CDR3 contains 17 residues. The V gene end was trimmed by 3 bases and the J gene end by 7 bases; junction bases not matched to a gene: 14. Germline V gives CDR1 SGDLS, CDR2 YYNGEE.

This clonotype was picked up a small number of times. The chain has TRBV20-1 and TRBJ2-7; 13 positions match TRBD2. CDR3 length: 15 amino acids. Germline assignment: CDR1 DFQATT and CDR2 SNEGSKA (reference sequence). The junction had 8 bases not matched to a gene; V was cut back by 6 bases and J by 3 bases. The CDR3 bases are TGCAGTGCAACCGGGACTAGCGGGGCCGACTACGAGCAGTACTTC. This encodes CSATGTSGADYEQYF.

This clonotype has a count of ten or more. The gene calls are TRBV29-1 and TRBJ1-5; D remains unclear. CDR1 is SQVTM and CDR2 is ANQGSEA in the germline V gene. V was shortened by 1 base and J by 7 bases, with 11 bases between the two germline ends. The CDR3 length is 13 residues. As DNA, the CDR3 is TGCAGCGTTGAAGGGGGTTTGGGGCAGCCCCAGCATTTT. Protein: CSVEGGLGQPQHF.

This chain links TRBV9 with TRBJ2-7; perhaps TRBD1 as D (6 bases). CDR1 is SGDLS, CDR2 YYNGEE, per germline. The CDR3 has 14 residues. Trimming took 4 bases from V and 0 from J, leaving 11 bases between them. CDR3 DNA: TGTGCCAGCAGCCCCACAGGGAGCTCCTACGAGCAGTACTTC. Translated: CASSPTGSSYEQYF. Variable domain in full (rest from reference TRBV9 and TRBJ2-7): DSGVTQTPKHLITATGQRVTLRCSPRSGDLSVYWYQQSLDQGLQFLIQYYNGEERAKGNILERFSAQQFPDLHSELNLSSLELGDSALYFCASSPTGSSYEQYFGPGTRLTVT.

This clonotype was counted between two and nine times. This chain links TRBV27 with TRBJ1-5, with 8 bases lining up with TRBD1. Per germline, CDR1 MNHEY and CDR2 SMNVEV (reference sequence). V shed 5 bases and J 6 bases; nucleotides not matched to a gene: 9. This CDR3 region has 15 residues. CDR3 sequence reads: CASSAGQGRAQPQHF. The CDR3 bases are TGTGCCAGCAGTGCCGGACAGGGTAGGGCTCAGCCCCAGCATTTT.

This chain joins TRBV7-7 and TRBJ2-5; D gene unclear. The germline V gene encodes CDR1 SSHAT and CDR2 FNYEAQ (reference sequence). V lost 1 base and J 3 bases, leaving 6 bases between the germline ends. The CDR3 contains 13 residues. CDR3 region: CASSLVVEETQYF. In nucleotides, the CDR3 is TGTGCCAGCAGCTTAGTGGTCGAAGAGACCCAGTACTTC.

This clonotype was seen ten or more times. V and J are TRBV6-6 and TRBJ2-5, with D possibly being TRBD1 (6 bases). V dropped 4 bases and J dropped 5 bases, with 14 bases sitting between them. Germline V gene data show CDR1 as MNHNY and CDR2 as SVGAGI (reference sequence). The CDR3 has 14 amino acids. The CDR3 bases are TGTGCCAGCAGTTTTGGACAGCGCGGGGAGACCCAGTACTTC. Its protein product is CASSFGQRGETQYF.

This clonotype was seen many times. The chain employs TRBV7-2 and TRBJ1-1; D is unclear. CDR1 is SGHTA, CDR2 FQGNSA, per germline. Trimming cost V 0 bases and J 1 base, with 9 bases left between them. This CDR3 has 15 amino acids. The CDR3 nucleotides are TGTGCCAGCAGCTTAGCTCCCAGAAAGAACACTGAAGCTTTCTTT. This codes for CASSLAPRKNTEAFF.

This clonotype was found a few times. The chain carries TRBV5-1 and TRBJ2-3; D call uncertain. Germline CDR1 reads SGHRS; CDR2 reads YFSETQ. Trimming removed 0 bases at V and 10 bases at J, with 9 bases between. The CDR3 has 12 residues. The CDR3 region has the DNA TGCGCCAGCAGCTTGGTGGCAGAATCGCAGTATTTT. Amino acids: CASSLVAESQYF.

This clonotype was seen many times. The chain carries TRBV4-3 and TRBJ2-3; D remains ambiguous. Germline V CDR1 and CDR2: LGHNA, YSLEER. The V and J ends lost 0 bases and 1 base respectively, with 5 bases between them. The CDR3 is 14 amino acids. The DNA for the CDR3 is TGCGCCAGCAGCCAAGATCCTCGCACAGATACGCAGTATTTT. Residues: CASSQDPRTDTQYF.

This clonotype was found once. A much larger clone differs from this one at a single base, so this may be a read error. The chain recombines TRBV5-4 with TRBJ1-1; 8 positions agree with TRBD1. The CDR3 spans 17 residues. The germline V gene has CDR1 SGHNT and CDR2 YYREEE (reference sequence). Here the CDR3 reads CTSSPITGGSGDTEAFF. DNA of the CDR3: TGTACCAGCAGCCCAATTACAGGGGGATCCGGGGACACTGAAGCTTTCTTT.

The chain uses TRBV4-3 and TRBJ2-7; 8 nucleotides match TRBD2. The ends lost 0 bases at V and 1 base at J; junction bases unmatched: 8. Germline CDR1 is LGHNA and CDR2 is YSLEER. The CDR3 spans 17 residues. In DNA form, the CDR3 reads TGCGCCAGCAGCCAAGATATTCACGCTAGCGGGTCCTACGAGCAGTACTTC. It is translated as CASSQDIHASGSYEQYF.

This clonotype was found many times. The chain has TRBV7-9 and TRBJ2-5; D is perhaps TRBD1 (6 bases). Per germline, CDR1 SEHNR and CDR2 FQNEAQ (reference sequence). The germline V and J ends were trimmed by 3 bases and 1 base, with 9 bases remaining between them. The CDR3 contains 14 residues. CDR3 sequence (DNA): TGTGCCAGCAGCTTTACAGGGACCCAAGAGACCCAGTACTTC. Translation gives CASSFTGTQETQYF.

The rearrangement joins TRBV20-1 to TRBJ1-6; TRBD1 is a possible D gene (5 bases). CDR1 is DFQATT, CDR2 SNEGSKA, per germline (reference sequence). The CDR3 runs to 13 residues. The CDR3 reads CISLGGVNSPLHF. The CDR3 DNA is TGCATCTCTCTGGGGGGGGTTAATTCACCCCTCCACTTT.

This clonotype was recorded many times. This sequence joins TRBV7-2 and TRBJ2-5, with D uncertain. V shed 4 bases and J shed 2 bases, with 8 bases lying between them. Per the germline V gene, CDR1 is SGHTA and CDR2 is FQGNSA. The CDR3 has 13 amino acids. The CDR3 spells CASSSRVQETQYF. The CDR3 DNA reads TGTGCCAGCAGCTCAAGGGTTCAAGAGACCCAGTACTTC.

V gene TRBV3-1 combines with J gene TRBJ2-7; tentatively, D is TRBD2 (6 bases). The CDR3 covers 15 residues. V was clipped by 4 bases and J by 5 bases, with 18 bases between them. Germline lookup yields CDR1 LGHDT and CDR2 YNNKEL (reference sequence). The CDR3 DNA follows: TGTGCCAGCAGCCTAAGAGGGCGGGGAACCCACGAGCAGTACTTC. It specifies CASSLRGRGTHEQYF.

This clonotype appeared a few times. The genes are TRBV5-1 and TRBJ2-3; D remains unclear. Deletions cut 0 bases from V and 2 bases from J, with 7 bases between. CDR1 is SGHRS and CDR2 is YFSETQ in the germline V gene. The CDR3 runs 14 residues. CDR3 region: CASSLGQLTDTQYF. CDR3 bases: TGCGCCAGCAGCTTGGGGCAGCTCACAGATACGCAGTATTTT.

This clonotype was seen ten or more times. This rearrangement joins TRBV28 to TRBJ2-6; D unresolved. Germline values: CDR1 MDHEN, CDR2 SYDVKM. The V and J ends lost 9 bases and 4 bases respectively, with 10 bases between them. The CDR3 sequence is 13 residues long. The CDR3 DNA reads as TGTGCCAGTTTTAAATCAGGGGCCAACGTCCTGACTTTC. Translated: CASFKSGANVLTF. Full variable domain (rest looked up from reference TRBV28 and TRBJ2-6): DVKVTQSSRYLVKRTGEKVFLECVQDMDHENMFWYRQDPGLGLRLIYFSYDVKMKEKGDIPEGYSVSREKKERFSLILESASTNQTSMYLCASFKSGANVLTFGAGSRLTVL.

This clonotype came up a few times. The V gene is TRBV7-2, the J gene TRBJ2-3; the match to TRBD2 covers 9 bases. Germline CDR1 SGHTA, CDR2 FQGNSA. The CDR3 loop spans 14 amino acids. V lost 5 bases to trimming and J lost 5 bases; unmatched junction nucleotides: 5. CDR3 sequence reads: CASSQRGAEDTQYF. CDR3 sequence (DNA): TGTGCCAGCAGCCAGCGGGGGGCCGAAGATACGCAGTATTTT.

The chain is built from TRBV5-6 and TRBJ2-6, with no clear D. CDR1 is SGHDT and CDR2 is YYEEEE in the germline V gene. The V and J ends lost 4 bases and 6 bases respectively, with 11 bases between them. This CDR3 spans 14 amino acids. The CDR3 nucleotides read TGTGCCAGCAGCCCGACAAATGAGGCCAACGTCCTGACTTTC. Amino acid sequence: CASSPTNEANVLTF.